The TCR beta chain described here comes from a study of T-cell reconstitution after alpha-beta-depleted transplantation in children. Study outcomes and limitations: Once a year had passed after transplant, T-cell counts and diversity came mostly from newly produced T cells.

This clonotype appeared a few times. Its antigen is unidentified. It was with unique molecular identifiers that the TCRbeta library was prepared. TCRdb redid the calling of the PCR reads with MiXCR, one entry per CDR3 protein. Of about 640,000 distinct CDR3 sequences in the sample, 10% to 15% were seen once. Sequences were derived from PBMCs, mostly from graft donor cells, sampled 360 days after TCRalphabeta/CD19-depleted stem cell transplant. This receptor was identified in a male patient younger than 18 who had a stem cell transplant for acute myeloid leukemia, so the T cells may come from the graft donor.

The CDR3 sequence is CASSLGGYSGANVLTF. CDR3 nucleotides: TGCGCCAGCAGCTTAGGGGGATACTCTGGGGCCAACGTCCTGACTTTC. The V gene is TRBV5-1, the J gene TRBJ2-6; D is possibly TRBD1 (6 bases). There are 16 residues in the CDR3. The germline gives CDR1 SGHRS, CDR2 YFSETQ. V shed 2 bases and J shed 0 bases, with 9 bases lying between them.